This TCR beta chain was retrieved from a study of cytomegalovirus exposure and HLA in healthy donors. This CDR3 contains 13 residues. Trimming shortened V by 10 bases and J by 2 bases, and 15 bases separated the two germline ends. Germline values: CDR1 SNHLY, CDR2 FYNNEI. This clone was seen a few times. A multiplex PCR was run with 60 Vbeta primers and 13 Jbeta primers. Using immunoSEQ multiplex PCR, the repertoire was profiled, and TCRdb retains in-frame clones only, with some absent. The sample shows 150,000 to 200,000 clones, about three quarters of them seen only once. The sample consisted of PBMCs. The V and J genes are TRBV2 and TRBJ2-7, with a weak D call TRBD2 (6 bases). The sequence came from a man aged 40-55 years in good health and CMV-seronegative. The CDR3 DNA reads TGTGCCACCGGGAGAGGGGAAACCTACGAGCAGTACTTC. Amino acid sequence: CATGRGETYEQYF.